A selection of T cell receptor beta chains follows, all from one sample in a study of shared T cell receptors in the human thymus. The repertoire was sequenced with immunoSEQ multiplex PCR; TCRdb's copy has only in-frame clones and lacks some. The table shows about 610,000 clones, with around 87% occurring only once. These data were also filed under a second study, of human thymus T cells.

The sequenced material came from thymocytes. The receptors were gathered from a boy under two years old with a congenital heart defect. Both conserved end residues are part of each CDR3. The D gene is left open where the match is weak. Rows may omit the clone size; those that give it use once, few, many or a size class.

.	.	TRBV5-6	TRBJ1-1	15	CASSSDRSPDTEAFF	TGTGCCAGCAGCTCCGACAGGTCCCCGGACACTGAAGCTTTCTTT
.	few	TRBV5-4	TRBJ1-1	14	CASSLGRGNTEAFF	TGTGCCAGCAGCTTGGGGCGGGGGAACACTGAAGCTTTCTTT
TRBD2	.	TRBV30	TRBJ2-7	18	CAWSECSPLAGDKYEQYF	TGTGCCTGGAGTGAATGCTCCCCTCTAGCGGGAGACAAGTACGAGCAGTACTTC
TRBD1	.	TRBV5-6	TRBJ2-7	14	CASSMTGGEDEQYF	TGTGCCAGCAGCATGACAGGGGGCGAAGACGAGCAGTACTTC
TRBD2	.	TRBV4-2	TRBJ2-2	19	CASSQDGVASGKNTGELFF	TGTGCCAGCAGCCAAGACGGAGTGGCTAGCGGGAAGAACACCGGGGAGCTGTTTTTT
TRBD1	.	TRBV5-8	TRBJ2-5	15	CASSAWDSEQETQYF	TGTGCCAGCAGCGCGTGGGACAGCGAACAGGAGACCCAGTACTTC
.	.	TRBV6-6	TRBJ2-7	13	CASSPLAPYEQYF	TGTGCCAGCAGTCCCCTAGCCCCCTACGAGCAGTACTTC
TRBD1	.	TRBV28	TRBJ2-5	17	CASTKDRRPPPQETQYF	TGTGCCAGCACCAAGGACAGGCGTCCCCCTCCCCAAGAGACCCAGTACTTC
TRBD1	.	TRBV5-1	TRBJ2-7	19	CASSLEGRWGTGTSYEQYF	TGCGCCAGCAGCTTGGAGGGCCGGTGGGGGACAGGGACCTCCTACGAGCAGTACTTC
.	.	TRBV28	TRBJ2-1	15	CASSPLVNPGNEQFF	TGTGCCAGCAGTCCCTTGGTCAACCCGGGCAATGAGCAGTTCTTC
TRBD2	once	TRBV28	TRBJ2-2	16	CASSTQRDQLTGELFF	TGTGCCAGCAGCACACAGCGGGACCAACTTACCGGGGAGCTGTTTTTT
TRBD1	.	TRBV25-1	TRBJ2-2	15	CASSDGQGWSGELFF	TGTGCCAGCAGTGACGGACAGGGATGGTCCGGGGAGCTGTTTTTT
TRBD1	.	TRBV7-2	TRBJ2-1	15	CASSLAGQGPHEQFF	TGTGCCAGCAGCTTAGCGGGACAGGGGCCCCATGAGCAGTTCTTC
.	.	TRBV6-5	TRBJ2-3	15	CASSTTLSRYTTQYF	TGTGCCAGCAGTACCACCCTTAGTCGGTATACTACGCAGTATTTT
.	.	TRBV7-2	TRBJ2-7	15	CASSLRSGGSYEQYF	TGTGCCAGCAGCTTAAGGTCAGGGGGGTCCTACGAGCAGTACTTC
TRBD2	once	TRBV27	TRBJ2-7	19	CASSLSGLTSGRACYEQYF	TGTGCCAGCAGTTTATCGGGCCTTACTAGCGGGAGGGCCTGCTACGAGCAGTACTTC
.	.	TRBV20-1	TRBJ2-5	11	CSGAVQETQYF	TGCAGTGGAGCGGTACAAGAGACCCAGTACTTC
.	.	TRBV7-9	TRBJ1-2	13	CASSLDRAPGYTF	TGTGCCAGCAGCTTAGACAGGGCTCCTGGCTACACCTTC
TRBD2	.	TRBV4-1	TRBJ2-7	16	CASSQFPSGRALEQYF	TGCGCCAGCAGCCAGTTCCCTAGCGGGAGGGCCCTCGAGCAGTACTTC
TRBD2	.	TRBV5-6	TRBJ2-1	13	CASSAGTSIEQFF	TGTGCCAGCAGCGCCGGGACTAGCATTGAGCAGTTCTTC
TRBD1	.	TRBV30	TRBJ1-1	17	CAWSRSGTGVPSTEAFF	TGTGCCTGGAGTAGGTCCGGGACAGGGGTCCCGTCGACTGAAGCTTTCTTT
TRBD2	.	TRBV6-4	TRBJ2-1	15	CASSDEAGGRSEQFF	TGTGCCAGCAGTGACGAAGCGGGAGGGCGTAGTGAGCAGTTCTTC
.	.	TRBV5-1	TRBJ1-2	13	CASSPRGIYGYTF	TGCGCCAGCAGCCCCCGAGGGATCTATGGCTACACCTTC
.	few	TRBV11-2	TRBJ2-5	14	CASSWGSDQETQYF	TGTGCCAGCAGCTGGGGCAGCGACCAAGAGACCCAGTACTTC
.	.	TRBV6-4	TRBJ2-5	16	CASSPARREVQETQYF	TGTGCCAGCAGTCCCGCCCGGAGGGAAGTACAAGAGACCCAGTACTTC